The clone carrying this TCR beta chain was observed a handful of times. This record comes from a study of T cells after yellow fever vaccination. CDR1 is SGHTA, CDR2 FQGNSA, per germline. The CDR3 consists of 16 residues. V dropped 4 bases and J dropped 5; count of bases not matched to a gene: 13. In making TCR cDNA, 5'RACE template switching added a universal primer site and UMIs to it. TCRdb re-analysed the 5' RACE reads in MiXCR, keeping a single row per CDR3 protein. Here the sample spans under 150,000 distinct CDR3 sequences, less than 9.5% being singletons. The clonotype comes from a man under 40 who received the YFV17D yellow fever vaccine. V and J are TRBV7-2 and TRBJ2-5; the match to TRBD2 covers 7 bases. Sequenced here: CD4+ T cells sorted from PBMCs, sampled 5 days after the yellow fever booster vaccination. The DNA for the CDR3 is TGTGCCAGCAGCTCCCGACTAGCTGGTGTTGTGGAGACCCAGTACTTC. This codes for CASSSRLAGVVETQYF.